The present TCR beta chain was sequenced within a study of T cells in women clearing cervical HPV infection. Study context: Controls were women whose single incident HPV16 infection cleared within 12 months without precancer or cancer. HLA type stays a possible confounder, typing being limited. Findings and caveats of the study: It is unknown whether associations predate infection; no effector/memory or HPV-specific sorting. CIN3+ cases had significantly higher TCR richness than controls; evenness did not differ.

There are 13 residues in the CDR3. Germline V gives CDR1 MNHEY, CDR2 SVGEGT. Trimming left V 5 bases short and J 3 bases short, with 10 bases between. Sequenced by immunoSEQ multiplex PCR; TCRdb stores in-frame clones only, minus some. The listing contains approximately 44,000 clones. Worth noting for this clone: Antigen: not known. Read data end 3 residues before the CDR3 end; the end is taken from the germline J gene.

The specimen was blood buffy coat. J is TRBJ1-2 and V is TRBV6-2 or TRBV6-3; no clear D gene. The sequence was collected from a woman between 18 and 70 years old with a cervical HPV16 infection that either progressed to CIN3+ or cleared (not recorded which). The CDR3 DNA, read in part, is TGTGCCAGCAGTCAGGACGGGGACTATGGC. Its translation is CASSQDGDYG. The full CDR3 sequence reads CASSQDGDYGYTF.